The next 7 T cell receptor beta chains were all read from a single sample in a study of blood T cell repertoires in COVID-19. The method was immunoSEQ multiplex PCR; TCRdb's version includes in-frame clones alone and lacks a portion of them. This repertoire shows approximately 220,000 clones, 83% found once; its top ten account for 2.5% to 3%. Sequences were obtained from peripheral blood. The receptors stem from a middle-aged woman with active or convalescent COVID-19.

CDR3: CASSVTGANQPQHF. CDR3 coding DNA: TGTGCCAGTAGTGTGACAGGGGCCAATCAGCCCCAGCATTTT. This sequence joins TRBV19 and TRBJ1-5, with TRBD1 identical over 8 bases. J lost 3 bases, V lost 5 bases, and 3 bases had no gene match. Germline V gene sequence: CDR1 LNHDA, CDR2 SQIVND (reference sequence). The CDR3 covers 14 residues. Combining the CDR3 with reference TRBV19 and TRBJ1-5 gives the whole variable domain DGGITQSPKYLFRKEGQNVTLSCEQNLNHDAMYWYRQDPGQGLRLIYYSQIVNDFQKGDIAEGYSVSREKKESFPLTVTSAQKNPTAFYLCASSVTGANQPQHFGDGTRLSIL.

DNA of the CDR3: TGTGCCAGCAGCCTCCAAGGGGGGGCTGAAGCTTTCTTT. As protein: CASSLQGGAEAFF. The chain has TRBV7-3 and TRBJ1-1; D is possibly TRBD1 (6 bases). V was cut by 5 bases and J by 6 bases, with 13 bases left in between. The CDR3 contains 13 residues. The V gene's germline CDR1 is SGHTA and CDR2 FQGTGA.

The rearrangement joins TRBV27 to TRBJ1-4; 8 nucleotides match TRBD1. CDR1 and CDR2 (germline): MNHEY, SMNVEV (reference sequence). CDR3 length equals 14 residues. V lost 6 bases and J lost 8; bases outside the gene matches: 8. The CDR3 is CASSVGQGTEKLFF. Written as DNA, the CDR3 is TGTGCCAGCAGCGTCGGACAGGGAACCGAAAAACTGTTTTTT.

This clone was seen once. This rearrangement joins TRBV6-1 to TRBJ1-2, with D possibly being TRBD1 (6 bases). V was cut by 3 bases and J by 8 bases, with 10 bases left in between. The length of the CDR3 is 12 residues. Germline V CDR1 and CDR2: MNHNS, SASEGT. CDR3 protein: CASSEAGDGYTF. CDR3 nucleotides: TGTGCCAGCAGTGAGGCAGGGGACGGCTACACCTTC.

This clone was detected only once. This chain connects TRBV5-1 to TRBJ1-2, with 9 bases lining up with TRBD1. The germline V gene encodes CDR1 SGHRS and CDR2 YFSETQ. V lost 3 bases, J lost 6 bases, and 9 bases stayed unmatched. The CDR3 has 15 residues. The CDR3 protein is CASSSEQGAEDGYTF. CDR3 DNA sequence: TGCGCCAGCAGCTCCGAACAGGGGGCCGAGGATGGCTACACCTTC.

The chain joins TRBV19 to TRBJ1-2; 10 nucleotides align to TRBD1. The junction had 3 bases not matched to a gene; V was cut back by 8 bases and J by 6 bases. Germline values: CDR1 LNHDA, CDR2 SQIVND (reference sequence). The CDR3 loop spans 12 amino acids. CDR3 in DNA: TGTGCCAGTCGACAGGGGGCGGATGGCTACACCTTC. It yields the protein CASRQGADGYTF.

V gene TRBV11-1 combines with J gene TRBJ2-1; D uncertain. Germline V gene sequence: CDR1 SGHAT, CDR2 FQDESV (reference sequence). The CDR3 consists of 14 residues. Trimming stripped 3 bases from V and 4 bases from J, with 10 bases between. Here the CDR3 reads CASSFLVGYNEQFF. CDR3 coding DNA: TGTGCCAGCAGCTTTCTGGTCGGGTACAATGAGCAGTTCTTC.